These 19 T cell receptor beta chains were sequenced from one sample in a study of CD8 T cells in Susac syndrome. Random hexamers were used to reverse transcribe the RNA input (about 0.45 to 1 ug). TCRdb called the immunoSEQ multiplex PCR reads again in MiXCR, with one record for every CDR3 protein. Among roughly 200,000 distinct CDR3 sequences listed, just under 95% were seen once. The sequenced material came from CD4+ T cells from PBMCs. The source of these receptors is a human donor with Susac syndrome.

The gene calls are TRBV20-1 and TRBJ2-7; 11 nucleotides match TRBD1. V shed 0 bases, J shed 3 bases, and the junction held 10 bases outside the gene matches. The germline gives CDR1 DFQATT, CDR2 SNEGSKA (reference sequence). The length of the CDR3 is 17 residues. For the CDR3, the DNA is TGCAGTGCTAGAGACGGGACAGGGGGTGAATGGGGCTACGAGCAGTACTTC. Protein sequence: CSARDGTGGEWGYEQYF.

This CDR3 is CASSRDSGVTEAFF. The CDR3 nucleotides are TGTGCCAGCAGCCGAGACTCGGGGGTAACTGAAGCTTTCTTT. This chain joins TRBV11-3 and TRBJ1-1; maybe TRBD1 (5 bases). CDR1 SGHNT and CDR2 YENEEA come from the germline V gene. The CDR3 is 14 residues long. V lost 5 bases, J lost 5 bases, and 15 bases lay in between.

The chain employs TRBV12-3 or TRBV12-4 and TRBJ1-6; no clear D gene. The V and J ends lost 7 bases and 7 bases respectively, with 14 bases between them. The length of the CDR3 is 14 residues. CDR3 protein: CASTPLGRNSPLHF. CDR3 DNA: TGTGCCAGCACCCCCCTGGGAAGGAATTCACCCCTCCACTTT.

This clonotype is a singleton in its sample. The rearrangement joins TRBV2 to TRBJ2-7; D might be TRBD1 (6 bases). V gave up 3 bases and J gave up 3 bases, with 15 bases separating them. CDR1 is SNHLY and CDR2 is FYNNEI in the germline V gene. This CDR3 is built from 15 residues. In DNA, the CDR3 is TGTGCCAGCAGTGAGGCAGGGGTTTTTTTCTACGAGCAGTACTTC. It yields the protein CASSEAGVFFYEQYF.

This clonotype was seen just once. The J gene is TRBJ2-1, the V gene TRBV4-1; 12 bases line up with TRBD1. With V trimmed by 3 bases and J by 5 bases, 8 bases remained unmatched. The CDR3 consists of 17 residues. Germline assignment: CDR1 MGHRA and CDR2 YSYEKL. The CDR3 spells CASSHDPGQGAHNEQFF. The DNA of the CDR3 is TGCGCCAGCAGCCATGACCCGGGACAGGGGGCCCACAATGAGCAGTTCTTC.

This chain uses TRBV20-1 with TRBJ2-1; 11 bases agree with TRBD2. Germline V lookup: CDR1 DFQATT, CDR2 SNEGSKA (reference sequence). The CDR3 runs to 13 residues. CDR3 loop: CSQLAGVRNEQFF. The CDR3 nucleotides are TGCAGCCAACTAGCGGGGGTCCGGAATGAGCAGTTCTTC.

The chain couples TRBV19 to TRBJ2-7, with a tentative D call TRBD1 (5 bases). Trimming left V 4 bases short and J 5 bases short, with 12 bases between. The V gene's germline CDR1 is LNHDA and CDR2 SQIVND (reference sequence). The CDR3 contains 13 residues. CDR3 nucleotide sequence: TGTGCCAGTAGTAATCCAGGGAATGACGAGCAGTACTTC. Translation gives CASSNPGNDEQYF.

The chain uses TRBV20-1 and TRBJ2-3, with D perhaps matching TRBD2 (5 bases). The CDR3 is made up of 14 amino acids. Germline assignment: CDR1 DFQATT and CDR2 SNEGSKA (reference sequence). Trimming took off 4 bases at V and 4 bases at J, with 15 bases between the two ends. CDR3 region: CSAIRTLGADTQYF. The CDR3 DNA follows: TGCAGTGCTATCCGGACTCTCGGAGCAGATACGCAGTATTTT.

This chain joins TRBV3-1 and TRBJ1-1; D gene unclear. V gave up 1 base and J gave up 7 bases, with 7 bases separating them. Germline CDR1 LGHDT, CDR2 YNNKEL (reference sequence). This CDR3 is built from 12 residues. CDR3 in amino acids: CASSQATGEAFF. The CDR3 nucleotides are TGTGCCAGCAGCCAAGCGACCGGTGAAGCTTTCTTT. The whole variable domain, remainder taken from reference TRBV3-1 and TRBJ1-1, is DTAVSQTPKYLVTQMGNDKSIKCEQNLGHDTMYWYKQDSKKFLKIMFSYNNKELIINETVPNRFSPKSPDKAHLNLHINSLELGDSAVYFCASSQATGEAFFGQGTRLTVV.

The chain joins TRBV7-9 to TRBJ1-1; no firm D call. Between the trimmed V and J ends, which lost 5 bases and 4 bases, there was a span of 17 bases. CDR1 SEHNR and CDR2 FQNEAQ come from the germline V gene (reference sequence). The CDR3 loop spans 15 amino acids. CDR3 bases: TGTGCCAGCAGCCCCTCGCGGCAGCGGACCACTGAAGCTTTCTTT. Protein: CASSPSRQRTTEAFF.

This chain connects TRBV15 to TRBJ2-1, with a weak D call TRBD2 (5 bases). Germline CDR1 is LNHNV and CDR2 is YYDKDF (reference sequence). This CDR3 is built from 15 residues. V lost 0 bases and J lost 5, with 11 bases in between. The CDR3 bases are TGTGCCACCAGCAGAGATCTGGTCGGGAACAATGAGCAGTTCTTC. As protein: CATSRDLVGNNEQFF. Together with reference TRBV15 and TRBJ2-1, the CDR3 gives the full variable domain: DAMVIQNPRYQVTQFGKPVTLSCSQTLNHNVMYWYQQKSSQAPKLLFHYYDKDFNNEADTPDNFQSRRPNTSFCFLDIRSPGLGDTAMYLCATSRDLVGNNEQFFGPGTRLTVL.

The chain uses TRBV6-2 or TRBV6-3 and TRBJ2-2, with a possible D match to TRBD1 (6 bases). There are 12 residues in the CDR3. V was pared by 6 bases and J by 8 bases, with 10 bases between. Germline lookup yields CDR1 MNHEY and CDR2 SVGEGT. This CDR3 reads CASRQGRGELFF. The CDR3 region has the DNA TGTGCCAGCAGACAGGGTCGGGGGGAGCTGTTTTTT.

The chain links TRBV27 to TRBJ1-6; D call uncertain. Germline V CDR1 and CDR2: MNHEY, SMNVEV (reference sequence). Trimming stripped 5 bases from V and 4 bases from J, with 9 bases between. This CDR3 spans 14 amino acids. The CDR3 sequence is CASSPKLYNSPLHF. CDR3 nucleotides: TGTGCCAGCAGTCCAAAACTGTATAATTCACCCCTCCACTTT.

The J gene is TRBJ1-6, the V gene TRBV15; D is uncertain. The CDR3 is made up of 13 amino acids. With 0 bases removed from V and 13 bases from J, the gap between germline ends came to 10 bases. The germline V gene has CDR1 LNHNV and CDR2 YYDKDF (reference sequence). The CDR3 region has the DNA TGTGCCACCAGCAGAGAGGAGGGTTGGCCCCTCCACTTT. Its protein is CATSREEGWPLHF.

Only one count was recorded for this clonotype. The CDR3 DNA reads as TGCAGTGCTAGAGCGGGACAGGGGGAAGATACGCAGTATTTT. Translated: CSARAGQGEDTQYF. The genes are TRBV20-1 and TRBJ2-3, with TRBD1 matching 11 bases. V gave up 1 base and J gave up 5 bases; unmatched junction bases: 2. CDR1 is DFQATT and CDR2 is SNEGSKA in the germline V gene (reference sequence). This CDR3 spans 14 amino acids.

The rearrangement joins TRBV20-1 to TRBJ2-5, with D hard to call. This CDR3 has 11 residues. In germline, CDR1 is DFQATT, CDR2 SNEGSKA (reference sequence). The V gene lost 5 bases and the J gene lost 5 bases, with 9 bases spanning the gap. This CDR3 is CSAPSRETQYF. The CDR3 nucleotides are TGCAGTGCTCCGAGTCGGGAGACCCAGTACTTC.

The chain combines TRBV20-1 with TRBJ1-1; the D gene is possibly TRBD1 (5 bases). This CDR3 is built from 12 residues. V shed 4 bases and J shed 4 bases, with 10 bases lying between them. The germline V gene encodes CDR1 DFQATT and CDR2 SNEGSKA (reference sequence). This chain's CDR3 is CSATRVGTEAFF. The CDR3 region has the DNA TGCAGTGCTACCAGGGTAGGCACTGAAGCTTTCTTT.

The CDR3 DNA reads TGTGCCAGCAGCTCTACAGGGGCGAACACTGAAGCTTTCTTT. The encoded protein is CASSSTGANTEAFF. V is TRBV7-6 and J is TRBJ1-1, with 7 bases that match TRBD1. The germline gives CDR1 SGHVS, CDR2 FNYEAQ. CDR3 size: 14 residues. Unmatched junction bases numbered 3, after V lost 4 bases and J lost 1 base.

A few counts support this clonotype. J is TRBJ2-3 and V is TRBV2; unclear D gene. CDR3 size: 12 residues. Germline assignment: CDR1 SNHLY and CDR2 FYNNEI. V lost 5 bases and J lost 5, with 8 bases in between. CDR3 DNA sequence: TGTGCCAGCAGTCTCCAAGGAGATACGCAGTATTTT. Encoded protein: CASSLQGDTQYF.